This TCR beta chain was observed in a study of T cells in tumors after PD-1 blockade. Study summary: Daily vismodegib 150 mg continued in a subset of anti-PD-1-treated patients.

TCRdb keeps only in-frame clones here, not all; method: immunoSEQ multiplex PCR. Among around 49,000 clones listed, 81% were seen once. Germline CDR1 reads LGHDT; CDR2 reads YNNKEL (reference sequence). The CDR3 spans 13 residues. V was clipped by 3 bases and J by 7 bases, with 10 bases between them. Input was about 616 ng to 6,500 ng of genomic DNA from tumor or blood. This clone was seen a few times. Its specificity is not known. Study-wide results and caveats: Peripheral recruitment is suggested, as some novel exhausted tumor clones were in pre-treatment blood.

The chain joins TRBV3-1 (or the pseudogene TRBV3-2) to TRBJ1-5; unclear D gene. The source of this sequence is a human donor with basal cell carcinoma. The sequenced sample was PBMCs, obtained before anti-PD-1 treatment. The chain's CDR3 is CASSQVGYQPQHF. The CDR3, as DNA: TGTGCCAGCAGCCAGGTAGGGTACCAGCCCCAGCATTTT.